Shown below are 10 T cell receptor beta chains from a single sample sequenced in a study of CD8+ T cells in alopecia areata (dated 2018 in TCRdb). Library preparation was by the immunoSEQ multiplex PCR assay. For TCR sequencing, RNA was extracted from every sample and reverse transcribed into cDNA to serve as template. Sourced from immuneACCESS, this table was stored by TCRdb with only in-frame sequences that have V and J called. A share of the clones is absent; for the studies checked, an unresolved V gene accounts for under half, and the remainder has no known explanation. The sample has about 91,000 clones on record, nearly 45% of them singletons. The ten top clones hold approximately 0.79% of the sample. The sequencing sample was made of CD4+ T cells sorted from blood. Receptors originate from a human donor with alopecia areata.

The sample holds a few counts of this clone. V usage is TRBV5-6 and J usage is TRBJ2-7; the match to TRBD2 covers 10 bases. CDR1 is SGHDT, CDR2 YYEEEE, per germline. The CDR3 loop spans 14 amino acids. V gave up 4 bases and J gave up 2 bases; unmatched junction bases: 3. The CDR3 DNA follows: TGTGCCAGCAGCGGCGGACTAGCGGCCTACGAGCAGTACTTC. Protein sequence: CASSGGLAAYEQYF.

This clone has just a few counts. The chain is built from TRBV29-1 and TRBJ1-5; TRBD1 is a possible D gene (6 bases). The CDR3 extends over 13 amino acids. Trimming left V 6 bases short and J 4 bases short, with 13 bases between. Per the germline V gene, CDR1 is SQVTM and CDR2 is ANQGSEA. The CDR3 sequence: CSVSRGYNQPQHF. CDR3 nucleotide sequence: TGCAGCGTCAGCAGGGGTTATAATCAGCCCCAGCATTTT.

In its sample, this clone was seen a few times. V gene TRBV5-1 combines with J gene TRBJ2-5; D is perhaps TRBD2 (6 bases). CDR3 length: 12 residues. CDR1 is SGHRS and CDR2 is YFSETQ in the germline V gene. Trimming stripped 7 bases from V and 1 base from J, with 8 bases between. As DNA, the CDR3 is TGCGCCAGCGGGAGGACCCAAGAGACCCAGTACTTC. Protein product: CASGRTQETQYF.

The sample holds a few counts of this clone. This chain links TRBV29-1 with TRBJ2-1, with TRBD2 identical over 7 bases. Looked up from germline, CDR1 is SQVTM and CDR2 is ANQGSEA. This CDR3 contains 11 residues. Unmatched junction bases numbered 9, after V lost 6 bases and J lost 13 bases. CDR3 residues: CSVLGGSQQFF. CDR3 bases: TGCAGCGTCTTGGGCGGGAGTCAACAGTTCTTC.

This rearrangement joins TRBV29-1 to TRBJ1-2, with D tentatively TRBD1 (6 bases). From germline, CDR1 is SQVTM and CDR2 ANQGSEA. Trimming cost V 3 bases and J 4 bases, with 18 bases left between them. This CDR3 has 15 amino acids. In DNA form, the CDR3 reads TGCAGCGTTGATGAGGTCGGGGGGCAAGGCTATGGCTACACCTTC. Translating it yields CSVDEVGGQGYGYTF.

This clone has more than one count but fewer than ten. The CDR3 region is CASSFPSGGGTNTQYF. Written as DNA, the CDR3 is TGTGCCAGCAGCTTTCCCTCCGGGGGGGGGACTAATACGCAGTATTTT. The chain recombines TRBV7-2 with TRBJ2-3; TRBD2 matches 8 bases. The CDR3 runs 16 residues. Losses at the gene ends were 3 bases for V and 7 bases for J; bases not matched to a gene: 12. The germline V gene encodes CDR1 SGHTA and CDR2 FQGNSA.

The rearrangement joins TRBV5-1 to TRBJ2-6; 8 positions match TRBD1. Germline CDR1 is SGHRS and CDR2 is YFSETQ. With 0 bases clipped from V and 4 bases from J, the junction kept 3 bases outside the gene matches. The CDR3 is 16 amino acids. The CDR3 coding sequence is TGCGCCAGCAGCTTGGGACAGGGGCGAGGGGCCAACGTCCTGACTTTC. Translated, it gives CASSLGQGRGANVLTF.

This clone was picked up a small number of times. This rearrangement joins TRBV28 to TRBJ2-3; no clear D. The germline CDR1 and CDR2 sequences are MDHEN and SYDVKM. The V end was cut by 6 bases, the J end by 6 bases, with 10 bases between. The CDR3 covers 12 residues. CDR3 nucleotide sequence: TGTGCCAGCAGCCAGCCCTGGGATACGCAGTATTTT. This codes for CASSQPWDTQYF.

The V and J genes are TRBV5-1 and TRBJ2-3; D remains ambiguous. Per germline, CDR1 SGHRS and CDR2 YFSETQ. V shed 1 base and J shed 6 bases, with 12 bases lying between them. CDR3 length: 14 residues. The CDR3 loop is CASSLSRYSDTQYF. The CDR3, as DNA: TGCGCCAGCAGCTTGTCCAGGTATTCCGATACGCAGTATTTT.

V gene TRBV30 combines with J gene TRBJ2-2; D gene ambiguous. The germline V gene has CDR1 GTSNPN and CDR2 SVGIG (reference sequence). The ends were cut back, 0 bases at V and 1 base at J, with 6 bases in the middle. The CDR3 has 14 amino acids. CDR3 bases: TGTGCCTGGAGTGTTAGTAGGAACACCGGGGAGCTGTTTTTT. This sequence encodes CAWSVSRNTGELFF.